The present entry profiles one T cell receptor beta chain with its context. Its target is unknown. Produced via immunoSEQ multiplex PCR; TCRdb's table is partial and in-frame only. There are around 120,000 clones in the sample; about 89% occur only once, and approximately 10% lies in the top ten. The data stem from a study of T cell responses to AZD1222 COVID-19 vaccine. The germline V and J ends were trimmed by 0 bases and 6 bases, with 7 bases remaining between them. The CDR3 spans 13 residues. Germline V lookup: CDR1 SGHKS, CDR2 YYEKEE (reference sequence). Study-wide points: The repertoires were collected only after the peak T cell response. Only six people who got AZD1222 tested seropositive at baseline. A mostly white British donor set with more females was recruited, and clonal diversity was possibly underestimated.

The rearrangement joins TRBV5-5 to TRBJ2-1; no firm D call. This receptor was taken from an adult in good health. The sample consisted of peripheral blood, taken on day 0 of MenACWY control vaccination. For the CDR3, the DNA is TGTGCCAGCAGCTTGGCCCAGGTCAATGAGCAGTTCTTC. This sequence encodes CASSLAQVNEQFF.